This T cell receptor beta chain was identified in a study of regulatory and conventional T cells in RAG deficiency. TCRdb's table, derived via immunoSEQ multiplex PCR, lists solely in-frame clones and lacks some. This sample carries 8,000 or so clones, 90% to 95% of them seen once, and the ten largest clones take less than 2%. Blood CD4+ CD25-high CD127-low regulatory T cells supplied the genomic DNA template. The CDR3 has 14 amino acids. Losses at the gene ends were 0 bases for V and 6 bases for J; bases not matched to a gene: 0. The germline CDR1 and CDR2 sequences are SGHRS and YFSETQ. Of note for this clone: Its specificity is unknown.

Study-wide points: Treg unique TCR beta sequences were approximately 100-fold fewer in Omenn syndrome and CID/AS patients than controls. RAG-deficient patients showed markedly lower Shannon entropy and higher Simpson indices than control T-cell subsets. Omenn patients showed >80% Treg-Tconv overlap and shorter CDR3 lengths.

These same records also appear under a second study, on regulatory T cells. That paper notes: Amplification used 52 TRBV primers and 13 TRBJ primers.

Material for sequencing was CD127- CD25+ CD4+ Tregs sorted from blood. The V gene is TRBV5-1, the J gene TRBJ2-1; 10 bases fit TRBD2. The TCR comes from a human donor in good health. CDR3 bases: TGCGCCAGCAGCTTGGGACTAGCGGGCAATGAGCAGTTCTTC. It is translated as CASSLGLAGNEQFF.